The 25 T cell receptor beta chains below all came from one sample that was sequenced in a study of PD-L1 blockade in urothelial cancer. TCRdb's table, derived via immunoSEQ multiplex PCR, lists solely in-frame clones and lacks some. The sample shows tens of thousands of clones, roughly four fifths of them seen only once. Time point meaning: pretreatment peripheral blood. The material sequenced was PBMCs, taken around atezolizumab (anti-PD-L1) treatment. These receptors came from a man between 65 and 85 years old with urothelial cancer.

CDR3: CASSSGHDNTGELFF. The CDR3 nucleotides read TGCGCCAGCAGTTCAGGGCACGATAACACCGGGGAGCTGTTTTTT. The V and J genes are TRBV5-1 and TRBJ2-2, with a possible D match to TRBD1 (5 bases). Deletions cut 5 bases from V and 2 bases from J, with 13 bases between. CDR3 length equals 15 residues. Germline V gives CDR1 SGHRS, CDR2 YFSETQ.

The genes are TRBV20-1 and TRBJ2-1; D is uncertain. Germline CDR1 reads DFQATT; CDR2 reads SNEGSKA (reference sequence). The CDR3 totals 10 residues. V was trimmed by 6 bases and J by 4 bases, leaving 4 bases between them. CDR3 sequence (DNA): TGCAGTGCCCTATACAATGAGCAGTTCTTC. Its protein is CSALYNEQFF.

DNA of the CDR3: TGCGCCAGCAGTGAGTCGACTAGCGGGAGTTGGGAGCAGTACTTC. This encodes CASSESTSGSWEQYF. This chain connects TRBV10-2 to TRBJ2-7, with TRBD2 matching over 12 bases. This CDR3 region has 15 residues. J was trimmed by 7 bases and V by 0 bases; bases with no gene match: 4. Germline CDR1 WSHSY, CDR2 SAAADI.

The gene calls are TRBV11-3 and TRBJ2-1, with a tentative D call TRBD2 (5 bases). The CDR3 consists of 14 residues. Germline assignment: CDR1 SGHNT and CDR2 YENEEA. The V end was cut by 2 bases, the J end by 9 bases, with 14 bases between. The CDR3 region is CASSLRGSSFEQFF. For the CDR3, the DNA is TGTGCCAGCAGCTTACGAGGGAGTAGCTTTGAGCAGTTCTTC. Using reference TRBV11-3 and TRBJ2-1 for the parts outside the CDR3, the full variable domain is EAGVVQSPRYKIIEKKQPVAFWCNPISGHNTLYWYLQNLGQGPELLIRYENEEAVDDSQLPKDRFSAERLKGVDSTLKIQPAELGDSAVYLCASSLRGSSFEQFFGPGTRLTVL.

The chain links TRBV4-1 to TRBJ2-1; possible D gene TRBD1, 5 bases. Trimming shortened V by 2 bases and J by 5 bases, and 16 bases separated the two germline ends. Germline V gives CDR1 MGHRA, CDR2 YSYEKL. This CDR3 has 16 residues. CDR3 residues: CASSQQTASFNNEQFF. CDR3 sequence (DNA): TGCGCCAGCAGCCAACAGACAGCGAGTTTCAACAATGAGCAGTTCTTC.

The chain joins TRBV6-5 to TRBJ1-5, with D uncertain. The CDR3 runs to 14 residues. Germline CDR1 and CDR2: MNHEY and SVGAGI. Trimming removed 6 bases at V and 0 bases at J, with 9 bases between. The chain's CDR3 is CASRQLNSNQPQHF. The CDR3 bases are TGTGCCAGCAGACAGCTCAATAGCAATCAGCCCCAGCATTTT.

The chain links TRBV30 to TRBJ1-5; D is unresolved. Germline lookup yields CDR1 GTSNPN and CDR2 SVGIG (reference sequence). This CDR3 contains 14 residues. The ends were cut back, 3 bases at V and 0 bases at J, with 9 bases in the middle. The CDR3 protein is CAWSEIDSNQPQHF. CDR3 nucleotides: TGTGCCTGGAGCGAGATAGATAGCAATCAGCCCCAGCATTTT.

The chain recombines TRBV29-1 with TRBJ1-5, with unresolved D. The CDR3 length is 14 residues. V shed 1 base and J shed 2 bases, with 9 bases lying between them. Germline V lookup: CDR1 SQVTM, CDR2 ANQGSEA. The CDR3 loop reads CSVEGGNGNQPQHF. As DNA, the CDR3 is TGCAGCGTTGAAGGAGGGAATGGCAATCAGCCCCAGCATTTT. The full variable domain, completed using reference TRBV29-1 and TRBJ1-5, is SAVISQKPSRDICQRGTSLTIQCQVDSQVTMMFWYRQQPGQSLTLIATANQGSEATYESGFVIDKFPISRPNLTFSTLTVSNMSPEDSSIYLCSVEGGNGNQPQHFGDGTRLSIL.

V usage is TRBV7-6 and J usage is TRBJ2-7; D perhaps matches TRBD1 (6 bases). The CDR3 runs to 15 residues. The germline V gene encodes CDR1 SGHVS and CDR2 FNYEAQ. The germline V and J ends were trimmed by 5 bases and 6 bases, with 20 bases remaining between them. The CDR3 DNA sequence: TGTGCCAGCAGCCCGACAGGCATGAATGGGGGCGAGCAGTACTTC. It codes for CASSPTGMNGGEQYF.

The chain has TRBV25-1 and TRBJ2-7; 11 nucleotides agree with TRBD2. The V and J ends lost 4 bases and 5 bases, in that order; junction bases with no gene match: 4. Germline CDR1 is MGHDK and CDR2 is SYGVNS. The CDR3 consists of 14 residues. CDR3 residues: CASSVAGGHDEQYF. Written as DNA, the CDR3 is TGTGCCAGCAGTGTAGCGGGAGGGCACGACGAGCAGTACTTC.

The chain couples TRBV30 to TRBJ2-7; 8 nucleotides match TRBD2. Trimming took 3 bases from V and 3 from J; bases not matched to a gene: 1. Germline CDR1 reads GTSNPN; CDR2 reads SVGIG (reference sequence). This CDR3 has 12 amino acids. This CDR3 is CAWRLAGYEQYF. The CDR3 coding sequence is TGTGCCTGGAGGCTAGCGGGCTACGAGCAGTACTTC.

The rearrangement joins TRBV5-1 to TRBJ2-7; D gene uncertain. The V and J ends lost 5 bases and 2 bases respectively, with 11 bases between them. CDR1 SGHRS and CDR2 YFSETQ come from the germline V gene. This CDR3 has 13 amino acids. The DNA of the CDR3 is TGCGCCAGCAGTATAGTGACTCCCTACGAGCAGTACTTC. Protein sequence: CASSIVTPYEQYF.

The chain combines TRBV11-2 with TRBJ1-1; 9 bases line up with TRBD1. The CDR3 consists of 14 residues. J was trimmed by 3 bases and V by 6 bases; bases with no gene match: 5. Germline CDR1 SGHAT, CDR2 FQNNGV. Here the CDR3 DNA reads TGTGCCAGCAGTTATGGACAGGGGTACACTGAAGCTTTCTTT. Translated: CASSYGQGYTEAFF.

This clone was seen a few times. V gene TRBV6-5 combines with J gene TRBJ2-7; possible D gene TRBD1, 5 bases. This CDR3 spans 15 amino acids. The V gene lost 2 bases and the J gene lost 0 bases, with 11 bases spanning the gap. Germline V gives CDR1 MNHEY, CDR2 SVGAGI. CDR3 nucleotide sequence: TGTGCCAGCAGTTACCAAGGACACCGCTCCTACGAGCAGTACTTC. It specifies CASSYQGHRSYEQYF.

The V and J genes are TRBV9 and TRBJ2-6; no definite D call. V was shortened by 4 bases and J by 2 bases, with 10 bases between the two germline ends. CDR1 and CDR2 (germline): SGDLS, YYNGEE. CDR3 size: 15 residues. CDR3 in DNA: TGTGCCAGCAGCCCTTACAGCCCTGGGGCCAACGTCCTGACTTTC. The encoded protein is CASSPYSPGANVLTF.

This chain uses TRBV9 with TRBJ2-1; 12 bases align to TRBD2. This CDR3 has 15 amino acids. V shed 4 bases and J 7 bases; nucleotides not matched to a gene: 6. The germline V gene has CDR1 SGDLS and CDR2 YYNGEE. DNA of the CDR3: TGTGCCAGCAGCCTAGCGGGAGGGCCTAAAAATGAGCAGTTCTTC. Protein sequence: CASSLAGGPKNEQFF.

The rearrangement links TRBV28 to TRBJ2-5; 15 bases line up with TRBD2. Looked up from germline, CDR1 is MDHEN and CDR2 is SYDVKM. This CDR3 has 15 amino acids. J gave up 5 bases and V 6 bases, and 4 bases lay outside the gene matches. CDR3 DNA: TGTGCCAGCAGCCCAGGGACTAGCGGGAGGGAGACCCAGTACTTC. This encodes CASSPGTSGRETQYF.

The genes are TRBV6-5 and TRBJ1-4; D call uncertain. Trimming cost V 8 bases and J 0 bases, with 7 bases left between them. This CDR3 contains 13 residues. Germline loops: CDR1 MNHEY, CDR2 SVGAGI. The CDR3 DNA sequence: TGTGCCAGCGGAGGAGCAACTAATGAAAAACTGTTTTTT. This gives the protein CASGGATNEKLFF.

This chain uses TRBV2 with TRBJ2-5; 7 positions match TRBD2. J was trimmed by 4 bases and V by 8 bases; bases with no gene match: 10. The CDR3 has 14 amino acids. Germline lookup yields CDR1 SNHLY and CDR2 FYNNEI. CDR3 nucleotide sequence: TGTGCCAGCCGGCAGGCGGGAGCGTCAGAGACCCAGTACTTC. As protein: CASRQAGASETQYF.

The chain employs TRBV27 and TRBJ1-1; D may be TRBD1 (5 bases). Germline CDR1 MNHEY, CDR2 SMNVEV (reference sequence). V dropped 2 bases and J dropped 3 bases, with 13 bases sitting between them. This CDR3 is built from 15 residues. The CDR3 DNA reads as TGTGCCAGCAGTTTACAGGGCGGATGGGACACTGAAGCTTTCTTT. This encodes CASSLQGGWDTEAFF.

The chain recombines TRBV5-1 with TRBJ2-1, with D maybe TRBD1 (5 bases). Germline V gives CDR1 SGHRS, CDR2 YFSETQ. The V gene lost 0 bases and the J gene lost 2 bases, with 9 bases spanning the gap. The CDR3 is 15 residues long. The CDR3 sequence: CASSLEGVPYNEQFF. In DNA form, the CDR3 reads TGCGCCAGCAGCTTGGAAGGGGTCCCCTACAATGAGCAGTTCTTC.

V usage is TRBV7-9 and J usage is TRBJ1-3; D gene ambiguous. Per the germline V gene, CDR1 is SEHNR and CDR2 is FQNEAQ (reference sequence). This CDR3 contains 16 residues. Trimming took 3 bases from V and 0 from J, leaving 12 bases between them. The CDR3 spells CASSFNSLLSGNTIYF. The CDR3 DNA follows: TGTGCCAGCAGCTTCAACAGCCTACTCTCTGGAAACACCATATATTTT. Looking up the rest from reference TRBV7-9 and TRBJ1-3 gives the full variable domain: DTGVSQNPRHKITKRGQNVTFRCDPISEHNRLYWYRQTLGQGPEFLTYFQNEAQLEKSRLLSDRFSAERPKGSFSTLEIQRTEQGDSAMYLCASSFNSLLSGNTIYFGEGSWLTVV.

CDR3 sequence reads: CASSAGEYNEQFF. The CDR3 DNA sequence: TGTGCCAGCAGTGCGGGGGAATACAATGAGCAGTTCTTC. V is TRBV7-3 and J is TRBJ2-1; 7 bases agree with TRBD2. CDR1 is SGHTA and CDR2 is FQGTGA in the germline V gene. The CDR3 has 13 amino acids. The V and J ends lost 6 bases and 4 bases, in that order; junction bases with no gene match: 3.

This clone was observed many times. The chain joins TRBV6-6 to TRBJ2-1; 13 bases map to TRBD2. V dropped 7 bases and J dropped 6; count of bases not matched to a gene: 3. There are 14 residues in the CDR3. Looked up from germline, CDR1 is MNHNY and CDR2 is SVGAGI (reference sequence). This chain's CDR3 is CASTWTSGSNEQFF. The CDR3 bases are TGTGCCAGCACCTGGACTAGCGGGAGCAATGAGCAGTTCTTC.

The J gene is TRBJ2-7, the V gene TRBV12-5; TRBD1 aligns across 8 bases. The CDR3 has 14 amino acids. CDR1 is LGHNT, CDR2 FRNRAP, per germline. With 5 bases clipped from V and 3 bases from J, the junction kept 6 bases outside the gene matches. The CDR3 is CASGRGQDLYEQYF. The DNA for the CDR3 is TGTGCTAGTGGTCGGGGACAGGATCTCTACGAGCAGTACTTC. Drawing the rest from reference TRBV12-5 and TRBJ2-7, the complete variable domain is DARVTQTPRHKVTEMGQEVTMRCQPILGHNTVFWYRQTMMQGLELLAYFRNRAPLDDSGMPKDRFSAEMPDATLATLKIQPSEPRDSAVYFCASGRGQDLYEQYFGPGTRLTVT.